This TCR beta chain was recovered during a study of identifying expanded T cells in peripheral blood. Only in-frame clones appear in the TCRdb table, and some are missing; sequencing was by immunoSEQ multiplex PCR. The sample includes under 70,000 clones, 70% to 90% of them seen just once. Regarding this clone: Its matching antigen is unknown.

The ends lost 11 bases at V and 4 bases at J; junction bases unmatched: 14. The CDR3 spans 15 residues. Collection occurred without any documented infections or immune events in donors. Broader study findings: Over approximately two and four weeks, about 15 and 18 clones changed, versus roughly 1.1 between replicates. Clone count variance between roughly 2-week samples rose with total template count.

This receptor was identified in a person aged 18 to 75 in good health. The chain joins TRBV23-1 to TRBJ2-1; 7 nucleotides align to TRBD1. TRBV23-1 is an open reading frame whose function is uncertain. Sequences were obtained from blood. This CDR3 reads CAGDRDPFGYNEQFF. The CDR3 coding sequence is TGCGCCGGAGACAGGGACCCATTCGGGTACAATGAGCAGTTCTTC.